This TCR beta chain is from a study of blood T cell repertoires in COVID-19. The wider study: The study drew acute and convalescent COVID-19 samples from the United States, Italy and Spain.

The ends lost 5 bases at V and 4 bases at J; junction bases unmatched: 10. The CDR3 length is 18 residues. The germline gives CDR1 LNHDA, CDR2 SQIVND (reference sequence). Per the original data handling: Nucleated cell counts were estimated from reference gene primer amplification. Libraries were prepared by immunoSEQ multiplex PCR; TCRdb keeps only in-frame clonotypes and omits some of them. V and J calls and clone size follow that table, whereas D and trimming were derived from the DNA. This sample has 150,000 to 200,000 clones; roughly four fifths occur once, and the top ten carry around 8%. Recruited during active infection, patients (from Seattle) were subsequently followed longitudinally.

This sequence joins TRBV19 and TRBJ2-1, with 14 bases lining up with TRBD2. The receptor was derived from a woman in her sixties or seventies with COVID-19, enrolled during active disease. Source material: peripheral blood. CDR3 in DNA: TGTGCCAGTAGTCCCGGGACTAGCGGGAGAAGGAGATACAATGAGCAGTTCTTC. As protein: CASSPGTSGRRRYNEQFF.